These T cell receptor beta chains were read from a single sample in a study of T cell responses to AZD1222 COVID-19 vaccine. Generated by immunoSEQ multiplex PCR, the TCRdb table keeps only in-frame clones and is missing some. The sample consists of tens of thousands of clones, more than 75% of them appearing once. Material: peripheral blood, obtained on day 0 of MenACWY control vaccination. Every receptor here comes from an adult in good health. Both conserved end residues are part of each CDR3. The D gene is left open where the match is weak. The size field is filled for only some rows; it gives once, few, many or a size class.

abundance: -; v_gene: TRBV5-6; d_gene: -; j_gene: TRBJ1-1; CDR3aa: CASSSPREANTEAFF; CDR3nt: TGTGCCAGCAGCTCCCCCCGGGAAGCGAACACTGAAGCTTTCTTT
abundance: -; v_gene: TRBV29-1; d_gene: -; j_gene: TRBJ1-1; CDR3aa: CSVEPREVMNTEAFF; CDR3nt: TGCAGCGTTGAACCCCGTGAGGTTATGAACACTGAAGCTTTCTTT
abundance: -; v_gene: TRBV19; d_gene: TRBD1; j_gene: TRBJ1-4; CDR3aa: CASSPLGQGLTRGAEKLFF; CDR3nt: TGTGCCAGTAGTCCCTTGGGACAGGGCTTGACTCGCGGGGCTGAAAAACTGTTTTTT
abundance: -; v_gene: TRBV6-2/TRBV6-3; d_gene: -; j_gene: TRBJ2-2; CDR3aa: CASSYGGSNTGELFF; CDR3nt: TGTGCCAGCAGTTACGGCGGGTCGAACACCGGGGAGCTGTTTTTT
abundance: -; v_gene: TRBV27; d_gene: -; j_gene: TRBJ1-2; CDR3aa: CASSLLAGTNYGYTF; CDR3nt: TGTGCCAGCAGTTTATTGGCAGGTACCAACTATGGCTACACCTTC
abundance: -; v_gene: TRBV6-2/TRBV6-3; d_gene: -; j_gene: TRBJ2-7; CDR3aa: CASSSQGAKGEQYF; CDR3nt: TGTGCCAGCAGTTCACAAGGGGCAAAGGGCGAGCAGTACTTC
abundance: -; v_gene: TRBV29-1; d_gene: -; j_gene: TRBJ2-7; CDR3aa: CSVLLSESYEQYF; CDR3nt: TGCAGCGTTTTGTTGAGCGAATCCTACGAGCAGTACTTC
abundance: -; v_gene: TRBV29-1; d_gene: -; j_gene: TRBJ1-1; CDR3aa: CSVATGGDTEAFF; CDR3nt: TGCAGCGTCGCGACAGGAGGAGACACTGAAGCTTTCTTT
abundance: -; v_gene: TRBV24-1; d_gene: TRBD2; j_gene: TRBJ2-1; CDR3aa: CATSDSLNPTSGRVNEQFF; CDR3nt: TGTGCCACCAGTGATTCACTAAATCCAACTAGCGGGAGAGTCAATGAGCAGTTCTTC
abundance: -; v_gene: TRBV7-6; d_gene: -; j_gene: TRBJ2-2; CDR3aa: CASSPGQFTGELFF; CDR3nt: TGTGCCAGCAGCCCCGGACAGTTCACCGGGGAGCTGTTTTTT
abundance: -; v_gene: TRBV13; d_gene: -; j_gene: TRBJ1-2; CDR3aa: CASSLTANYGYTF; CDR3nt: TGTGCCAGCAGCTTAACAGCTAACTATGGCTACACCTTC
abundance: medium-sized; v_gene: TRBV2; d_gene: TRBD2; j_gene: TRBJ2-3; CDR3aa: CASSGGTRISPDTQYF; CDR3nt: TGTGCCAGCAGTGGCGGGACTAGGATTTCCCCAGATACGCAGTATTTT
abundance: -; v_gene: TRBV3-1/TRBV3-2; d_gene: -; j_gene: TRBJ2-1; CDR3aa: CASTLGAISYNEQFF; CDR3nt: TGTGCCAGCACCCTGGGGGCTATCTCCTACAATGAGCAGTTCTTC
abundance: -; v_gene: TRBV5-5; d_gene: -; j_gene: TRBJ1-1; CDR3aa: CASSPLSRLGTEAFF; CDR3nt: TGTGCCAGCAGTCCCCTTTCCAGGTTAGGCACTGAAGCTTTCTTT
abundance: few; v_gene: TRBV6-4; d_gene: -; j_gene: TRBJ2-1; CDR3aa: CASSPTGNYNEQFF; CDR3nt: TGTGCCAGCAGTCCGACAGGCAACTACAATGAGCAGTTCTTC
abundance: -; v_gene: TRBV19; d_gene: -; j_gene: TRBJ1-5; CDR3aa: CASSTGSDQPQHF; CDR3nt: TGTGCCAGTAGTACAGGGTCTGATCAGCCCCAGCATTTT
abundance: -; v_gene: TRBV6-4; d_gene: -; j_gene: TRBJ1-6; CDR3aa: CASSDGRQNSPLHF; CDR3nt: TGTGCCAGCAGTGATGGACGCCAGAATTCACCCCTCCACTTT
abundance: -; v_gene: TRBV6-5; d_gene: -; j_gene: TRBJ1-5; CDR3aa: CASKAARELQPQHF; CDR3nt: TGTGCCAGCAAAGCGGCCCGGGAGCTTCAGCCCCAGCATTTT
abundance: -; v_gene: TRBV6-5; d_gene: -; j_gene: TRBJ1-1; CDR3aa: CASSYSQGEAFF; CDR3nt: TGTGCCAGCAGTTACTCACAGGGCGAAGCTTTCTTT
abundance: -; v_gene: TRBV25-1; d_gene: -; j_gene: TRBJ2-5; CDR3aa: CASSEMGPSGETQYF; CDR3nt: TGTGCCAGCAGTGAAATGGGGCCAAGTGGGGAGACCCAGTACTTC
abundance: -; v_gene: TRBV6-6; d_gene: -; j_gene: TRBJ1-3; CDR3aa: CASRQGQLPSGNTIYF; CDR3nt: TGTGCCAGCAGACAGGGACAACTTCCCTCTGGAAACACCATATATTTT
abundance: -; v_gene: TRBV30; d_gene: TRBD1; j_gene: TRBJ1-2; CDR3aa: CAWRGTANYGYTF; CDR3nt: TGTGCCTGGAGGGGGACAGCTAACTATGGCTACACCTTC
abundance: -; v_gene: TRBV12-3/TRBV12-4; d_gene: -; j_gene: TRBJ2-7; CDR3aa: CASSPRPSYEQYF; CDR3nt: TGTGCCAGCAGTCCCCGTCCGTCGTACGAGCAGTACTTC
abundance: -; v_gene: TRBV7-8; d_gene: -; j_gene: TRBJ1-5; CDR3aa: CASSLVLGGNQPQHF; CDR3nt: TGTGCCAGCAGCTTAGTTCTGGGCGGCAATCAGCCCCAGCATTTT
abundance: -; v_gene: TRBV5-6; d_gene: TRBD1; j_gene: TRBJ1-2; CDR3aa: CASSRGQDQRGYTF; CDR3nt: TGTGCCAGCAGCCGCGGACAGGACCAGAGGGGCTACACCTTC
abundance: -; v_gene: TRBV6-1; d_gene: -; j_gene: TRBJ1-3; CDR3aa: CASSEPANTIYF; CDR3nt: TGTGCCAGCAGTGAACCGGCAAACACCATATATTTT
abundance: -; v_gene: TRBV6-5; d_gene: -; j_gene: TRBJ1-2; CDR3aa: CASTPGGRDGYTF; CDR3nt: TGTGCCAGCACCCCGGGGGGTCGAGATGGCTACACCTTC
abundance: few; v_gene: TRBV5-5; d_gene: TRBD2; j_gene: TRBJ2-7; CDR3aa: CASSLATGLAGFF; CDR3nt: TGTGCCAGCAGCTTGGCTACGGGACTAGCGGGATTCTTC